Listed here are 15 T cell receptor beta chains from one sample, sequenced in a study of cytomegalovirus exposure and HLA in healthy donors (dated by TCRdb to the late 2010s). Library method: the immunoSEQ multiplex PCR assay. The multiplex PCR relied on a mix of 60 forward primers for TCR Vbeta segments and 13 reverse primers for TCR Jbeta segments. Here the immuneACCESS table is served through TCRdb, limited to in-frame sequences with V and J called. Missing clones are a known gap in these copies; in checked studies unresolved V genes cover under half, and the rest lacks a known reason. This sample holds tens of thousands of clones; about four fifths were observed only once. 6.8% of the sample comes from the top ten. The sample taken for sequencing was PBMCs. These receptors were collected from a man aged 25-40 years in good health and CMV-seropositive.

The chain has TRBV28 and TRBJ1-1; perhaps TRBD1 as D (5 bases). The CDR3 has 13 residues. The V gene lost 3 bases and the J gene lost 8 bases, with 13 bases spanning the gap. The V gene's germline CDR1 is MDHEN and CDR2 SYDVKM. CDR3 protein: CASSFGWGGEAFF. The CDR3 DNA reads as TGTGCCAGCAGTTTCGGATGGGGGGGAGAAGCTTTCTTT.

The chain employs TRBV6-6 and TRBJ1-2; 7 nucleotides match TRBD1. The CDR3 length is 15 residues. J was trimmed by 2 bases and V by 2 bases; bases with no gene match: 5. The V gene's germline CDR1 is MNHNY and CDR2 SVGAGI (reference sequence). The CDR3 nucleotides are TGTGCCAGCAGTTACGCGACAGGGATGAACTATGGCTACACCTTC. Translated: CASSYATGMNYGYTF.

This clone was counted between two and nine times. The chain combines TRBV10-3 with TRBJ2-5; weak D call: TRBD1 (5 bases). The CDR3 consists of 15 residues. V lost 0 bases to trimming and J lost 1 base, with 9 bases between them. Germline V gene sequence: CDR1 ENHRY, CDR2 SYGVKD. This CDR3 reads CAISESRAFQETQYF. The CDR3 bases are TGTGCCATCAGTGAGTCCAGGGCGTTCCAAGAGACCCAGTACTTC.

The rearrangement uses TRBV9 and TRBJ1-5, with 11 nucleotides matching TRBD1. In germline, CDR1 is SGDLS, CDR2 YYNGEE. This CDR3 comprises 14 residues. V dropped 3 bases and J dropped 7; count of bases not matched to a gene: 3. The CDR3 region is CASSGDRGSQPQHF. DNA for the CDR3: TGTGCCAGCAGCGGGGACAGGGGGTCACAGCCCCAGCATTTT.

This chain links TRBV6-5 with TRBJ2-1; 9 nucleotides align to TRBD1. This CDR3 contains 15 residues. From germline, CDR1 is MNHEY and CDR2 SVGAGI. J gave up 7 bases and V 4 bases, and 8 bases lay outside the gene matches. The CDR3 spells CASSSSGTGRNEQFF. DNA for the CDR3: TGTGCCAGCAGTTCGTCCGGGACAGGGCGTAATGAGCAGTTCTTC.

This sequence joins TRBV15 and TRBJ1-3; a weak D match, TRBD1 (6 bases). This CDR3 contains 16 residues. V was pared by 0 bases and J by 4 bases, with 13 bases between. CDR1 and CDR2 from the germline V gene are LNHNV and YYDKDF (reference sequence). CDR3 coding DNA: TGTGCCACCAGCAGAGATCTGTCCAGGGGAGGAAACACCATATATTTT. As protein: CATSRDLSRGGNTIYF.

J is TRBJ1-2 and V is TRBV6-1; a weak D match, TRBD1 (5 bases). From germline, CDR1 is MNHNS and CDR2 SASEGT. V shed 3 bases and J shed 8 bases, with 13 bases lying between them. The CDR3 runs to 13 residues. CDR3 DNA: TGTGCCAGCAGTGAGGGGCACCCAGGGGGCTACACCTTC. It yields the protein CASSEGHPGGYTF.

The J gene is TRBJ2-3, the V gene TRBV10-1; a weak D match, TRBD1 (6 bases). Per the germline V gene, CDR1 is WNHNN and CDR2 is SYGVQD (reference sequence). The CDR3 consists of 18 residues. Trimming stripped 8 bases from V and 0 bases from J, with 24 bases between. CDR3 residues: CASGATGTPATSTDTQYF. As DNA, the CDR3 is TGCGCCAGCGGGGCCACCGGGACACCGGCCACCAGCACAGATACGCAGTATTTT.

The chain employs TRBV7-2 and TRBJ1-2; D gene unclear. V was trimmed by 0 bases and J by 8 bases, leaving 13 bases between them. The CDR3 is 14 residues long. The germline gives CDR1 SGHTA, CDR2 FQGNSA. The CDR3 bases are TGTGCCAGCAGCTTAGCCGCTCAGGCAGACGGCTACACCTTC. Translating gives CASSLAAQADGYTF.

V usage is TRBV7-3 and J usage is TRBJ2-5; D might be TRBD2 (5 bases). Germline CDR1 reads SGHTA; CDR2 reads FQGTGA. This CDR3 spans 14 amino acids. V lost 5 bases and J lost 4, with 14 bases in between. The CDR3 DNA follows: TGTGCCAGCAGCCCCCGGGCGGGCCTAGAGACCCAGTACTTC. It encodes CASSPRAGLETQYF.

CDR3 sequence: CASSMERDNEKLFF. In DNA form, the CDR3 reads TGCGCCAGCAGCATGGAGAGAGATAATGAAAAACTGTTTTTT. The chain employs TRBV5-1 and TRBJ1-4, with D unclear. The V end lost 4 bases, the J end lost 4 bases, and 11 bases lay between the germline ends. CDR3 length equals 14 residues. Germline CDR1 SGHRS, CDR2 YFSETQ.

This chain uses TRBV4-1 with TRBJ2-3; TRBD1 agrees at 7 bases. The trim removed 4 bases at V and 2 bases at J, leaving 6 bases unmatched. The CDR3 covers 15 residues. Per the germline V gene, CDR1 is MGHRA and CDR2 is YSYEKL. The CDR3 sequence is CASSRDRASTDTQYF. As DNA, the CDR3 is TGCGCCAGCAGCCGAGACAGGGCTTCCACAGATACGCAGTATTTT.

This CDR3 reads CASSFLQGNTEAFF. CDR3 bases: TGTGCCAGCAGTTTCCTACAGGGGAACACTGAAGCTTTCTTT. V gene TRBV28 combines with J gene TRBJ1-1; maybe TRBD1 (6 bases). Germline CDR1 and CDR2: MDHEN and SYDVKM. This CDR3 has 14 residues. Trimming removed 3 bases at V and 1 base at J, with 9 bases between. Full variable domain (missing parts from reference TRBV28 and TRBJ1-1): DVKVTQSSRYLVKRTGEKVFLECVQDMDHENMFWYRQDPGLGLRLIYFSYDVKMKEKGDIPEGYSVSREKKERFSLILESASTNQTSMYLCASSFLQGNTEAFFGQGTRLTVV.

The chain combines TRBV7-9 with TRBJ1-2; tentatively, D is TRBD1 (5 bases). The CDR3 has 15 residues. CDR1 SEHNR and CDR2 FQNEAQ come from the germline V gene (reference sequence). V was trimmed by 1 base and J by 6 bases, leaving 15 bases between them. CDR3 region: CASSLVGREVDGYTF. In DNA, the CDR3 is TGTGCCAGCAGCTTAGTGGGCAGGGAGGTCGATGGCTACACCTTC.

This chain joins TRBV27 and TRBJ2-3; TRBD1 aligns across 7 bases. The ends lost 2 bases at V and 7 bases at J; junction bases unmatched: 15. Germline assignment: CDR1 MNHEY and CDR2 SMNVEV (reference sequence). The CDR3 runs 17 residues. The CDR3 region is CASSLLAGSQGSHTQYF. In DNA, the CDR3 is TGTGCCAGCAGTTTACTAGCCGGGTCACAGGGGAGTCATACGCAGTATTTT.